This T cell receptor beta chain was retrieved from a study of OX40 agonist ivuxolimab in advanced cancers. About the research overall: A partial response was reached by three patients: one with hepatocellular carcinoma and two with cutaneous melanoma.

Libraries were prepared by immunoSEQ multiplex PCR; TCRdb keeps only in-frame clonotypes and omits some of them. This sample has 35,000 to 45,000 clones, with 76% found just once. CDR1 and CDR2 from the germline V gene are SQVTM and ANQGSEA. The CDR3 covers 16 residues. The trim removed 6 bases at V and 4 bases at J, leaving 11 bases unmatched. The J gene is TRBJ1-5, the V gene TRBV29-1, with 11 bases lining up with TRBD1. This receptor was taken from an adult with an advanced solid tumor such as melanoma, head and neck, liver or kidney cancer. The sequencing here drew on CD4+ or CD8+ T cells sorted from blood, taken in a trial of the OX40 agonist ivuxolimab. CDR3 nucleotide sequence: TGCAGCGTGGTCACCGGGACAGGGGGGTTAAATCAGCCCCAGCATTTT. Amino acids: CSVVTGTGGLNQPQHF.